These 10 T cell receptor beta chains came from one sample sequenced in a study of identical twins. TCRdb recomputed calls from the 5' RACE reads with MiXCR, one row per CDR3 protein. The sample has some 330,000 distinct CDR3 sequences; roughly 10% are singletons. The sample consisted of naive T cells sorted from blood. Receptors originate from a woman in her forties or fifties in good health.

This clonotype has more than one count but fewer than ten. This chain connects TRBV14 to TRBJ2-4, with D possibly TRBD2 on 6 matching bases. Trimming left V 4 bases short and J 0 bases short, with 16 bases between. CDR1 and CDR2 (germline): SGHDN, FVKESK. CDR3 length: 17 amino acids. As DNA, the CDR3 is TGTGCCAGCAGCCCCCATGGAGTAGCGGTAGCCAAAAACATTCAGTACTTC. Amino acids: CASSPHGVAVAKNIQYF.

The table lists this clonotype with a few counts. The V call is TRBV28, the J call TRBJ2-2; TRBD2 matches 9 bases. The germline V gene has CDR1 MDHEN and CDR2 SYDVKM. V trimming: 5 bases; J trimming: 5 bases; junction bases outside the gene matches: 6. This CDR3 contains 15 residues. The CDR3 nucleotides read TGTGCCAGCAGTGGACTAGCGCGACAAACCGGGGAGCTGTTTTTT. Amino acids: CASSGLARQTGELFF.

The table lists this clonotype with a few counts. The V gene is TRBV3-1, the J gene TRBJ2-3; 12 nucleotides match TRBD2. In germline, CDR1 is LGHDT, CDR2 YNNKEL (reference sequence). Trimming cost V 1 base and J 5 bases; bases outside gene matches: 1. The CDR3 runs to 15 residues. This CDR3 is CASSQAGLAGDTQYF. In nucleotides, the CDR3 is TGTGCCAGCAGCCAAGCGGGACTAGCGGGAGATACGCAGTATTTT.

This clonotype appeared a few times. The chain recombines TRBV7-2 with TRBJ2-3; D possibly corresponds to TRBD1 (5 bases). The germline CDR1 and CDR2 sequences are SGHTA and FQGNSA. V lost 1 base and J lost 5, with 10 bases in between. The CDR3 covers 14 residues. CDR3 sequence: CASSLVRVEDTQYF. The CDR3 DNA is TGTGCCAGCAGCTTAGTCAGGGTCGAAGATACGCAGTATTTT.

Only a few counts were recorded for this clonotype. The genes are TRBV10-3 and TRBJ2-3; TRBD2 might be the D (5 bases). V lost 6 bases and J 1 base, leaving 20 bases between the germline ends. CDR1 and CDR2 from the germline V gene are ENHRY and SYGVKD. The CDR3 runs 17 residues. The DNA for the CDR3 is TGTGCCATCAGCCTCACTACACGACTACCTGGCACAGATACGCAGTATTTT. It codes for CAISLTTRLPGTDTQYF.

V and J are TRBV24-1 and TRBJ1-1; D might be TRBD1 (5 bases). This CDR3 region has 12 residues. Trimming removed 3 bases from V and 10 bases from J, with 11 bases in between. Germline values: CDR1 KGHDR, CDR2 SFDVKD. The CDR3 protein is CATSDPKGPAFF. CDR3 in DNA: TGTGCCACCAGTGATCCTAAGGGGCCAGCTTTCTTT.

The table lists this clonotype with many counts. The chain employs TRBV10-3 and TRBJ2-1, with a tentative D call TRBD2 (5 bases). V was clipped by 6 bases and J by 2 bases, with 11 bases between them. The V gene's germline CDR1 is ENHRY and CDR2 SYGVKD. The CDR3 extends over 14 amino acids. For the CDR3, the DNA is TGTGCCATCAGATCAGCGGTTCCCTACAATGAGCAGTTCTTC. It codes for CAIRSAVPYNEQFF.

The chain employs TRBV5-1 and TRBJ2-6, with D possibly matching TRBD1 (6 bases). This CDR3 spans 17 amino acids. V lost 4 bases and J 0 bases, leaving 14 bases between the germline ends. Per the germline V gene, CDR1 is SGHRS and CDR2 is YFSETQ. The CDR3 loop is CASSPTGKSSGANVLTF. Written as DNA, the CDR3 is TGCGCCAGCAGCCCTACAGGGAAGTCCTCTGGGGCCAACGTCCTGACTTTC.

This clonotype was picked up many times. The chain recombines TRBV12-3 or TRBV12-4 with TRBJ1-2, with TRBD1 as a possible D gene (5 bases). V shed 5 bases and J shed 6 bases, with 19 bases lying between them. The CDR3 length is 15 residues. The CDR3 DNA sequence: TGTGCCAGCAGTGCCATCGGTGGAGGGGCTGATGGCTACACCTTC. Its translation is CASSAIGGGADGYTF.

The CDR3 loop is CASSVVGEAGDEQYF. In DNA, the CDR3 is TGTGCCAGCAGCGTAGTAGGGGAGGCCGGGGACGAGCAGTACTTC. The chain recombines TRBV9 with TRBJ2-7; D is perhaps TRBD2 (6 bases). The CDR3 covers 15 residues. The V and J ends lost 0 bases and 5 bases respectively, with 15 bases between them. CDR1 and CDR2 (germline): SGDLS, YYNGEE.